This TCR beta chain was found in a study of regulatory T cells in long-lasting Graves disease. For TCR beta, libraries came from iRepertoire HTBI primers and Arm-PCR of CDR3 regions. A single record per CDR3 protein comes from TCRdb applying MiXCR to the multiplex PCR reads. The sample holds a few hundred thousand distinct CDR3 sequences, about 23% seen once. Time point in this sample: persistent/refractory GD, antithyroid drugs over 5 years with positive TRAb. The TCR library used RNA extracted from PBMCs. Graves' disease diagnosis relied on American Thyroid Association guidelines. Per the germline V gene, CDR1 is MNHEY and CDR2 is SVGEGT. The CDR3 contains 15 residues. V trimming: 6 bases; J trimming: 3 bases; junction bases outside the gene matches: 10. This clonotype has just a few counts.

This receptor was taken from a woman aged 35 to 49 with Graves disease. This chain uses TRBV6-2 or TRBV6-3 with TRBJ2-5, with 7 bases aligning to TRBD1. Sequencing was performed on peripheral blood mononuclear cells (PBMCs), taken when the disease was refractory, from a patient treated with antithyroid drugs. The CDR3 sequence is CASSPPGTAKETQYF. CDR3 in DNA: TGTGCCAGCAGCCCCCCCGGGACAGCGAAAGAGACCCAGTACTTC.